Reported below is one T cell receptor (beta chain). What antigen it recognizes has not been identified. Qualities for individual bases were not recorded, and no much larger clone is one base off. These data come from a study of T cell changes during pregnancy in multiple sclerosis (dated by TCRdb to the late 2010s). Regarding the complete study: The study looked at changes in the T cell repertoire across pregnancy in women with multiple sclerosis.

Library construction relied on the immunoSEQ multiplex PCR assay. Here the immuneACCESS table is served through TCRdb, limited to in-frame sequences with V and J called. Missing clones are a known gap in these copies; in checked studies unresolved V genes cover under half, and the rest lacks a known reason. The sample includes just under 45,000 clones, with 95% to 97% observed a single time. The ten largest clones add up to about 0.92% of the sample. For this chain, trimming is 2 bases at the V end and 1 base at the J end, and the number of junction bases without a gene match is 3. There are 17 amino acids in the CDR3, from cysteine to phenylalanine inclusive. Kept here is only the CDR3 DNA, which spans 51 bases and is read in frame from base 1. According to the germline V gene, CDR1 reads SGHRS and CDR2 reads YFSETQ.

The specimen comprised peripheral blood, sampled in the second trimester of pregnancy. The chain was built from TRBV5-1 and TRBJ2-2; 12 middle bases align to TRBD2. This clonotype was obtained from a female donor with multiple sclerosis, enrolled in a pregnancy study. CDR3 sequence: CASSFTSGRRNTGELFF. The DNA reads as follows: TGCGCCAGCAGCTTTACTAGCGGGAGGAGGAACACCGGGGAGCTGTTTTTT.